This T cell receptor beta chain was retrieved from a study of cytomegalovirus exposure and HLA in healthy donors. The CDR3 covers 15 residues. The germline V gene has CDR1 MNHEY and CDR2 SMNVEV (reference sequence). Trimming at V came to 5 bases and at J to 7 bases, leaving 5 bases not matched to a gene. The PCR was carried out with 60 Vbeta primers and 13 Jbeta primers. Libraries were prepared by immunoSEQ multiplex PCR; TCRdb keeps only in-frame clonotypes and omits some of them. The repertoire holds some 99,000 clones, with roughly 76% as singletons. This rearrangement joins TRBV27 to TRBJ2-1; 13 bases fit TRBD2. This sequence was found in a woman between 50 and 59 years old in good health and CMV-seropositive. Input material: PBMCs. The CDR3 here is CASSPTSGGSNEQFF. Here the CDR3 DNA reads TGTGCCAGCAGTCCGACTAGCGGGGGGTCGAATGAGCAGTTCTTC.